What follows are 24 T cell receptor beta chains derived from one specimen sequenced in a study of cytomegalovirus exposure and HLA in healthy donors. Amplification used 60 Vbeta primers and 13 Jbeta primers. This table comes from immunoSEQ multiplex PCR, and its TCRdb copy is limited to in-frame clones, with some not included. The sample has about 140,000 clones, about 74% seen once. The material sequenced was PBMCs. Receptors were obtained from a man aged 35 to 55 in good health and CMV-seronegative.

This rearrangement joins TRBV18 to TRBJ1-1; 7 bases match TRBD1. Looked up from germline, CDR1 is KGHSH and CDR2 is LQKENI. This CDR3 spans 17 amino acids. J gave up 5 bases and V 3 bases, and 15 bases lay outside the gene matches. As DNA, the CDR3 is TGTGCCAGCTCACCCCCCGGGACAGCATTTAGTTGGACTGAAGCTTTCTTT. Its translation is CASSPPGTAFSWTEAFF.

The chain has TRBV11-3 and TRBJ2-7; the D gene is possibly TRBD1 (6 bases). V lost 3 bases and J 5 bases, leaving 14 bases between the germline ends. CDR1 and CDR2 (germline): SGHNT, YENEEA. CDR3 size: 14 residues. The CDR3 DNA sequence: TGTGCCAGCAGCTTGGGACACCAGTCGGACGAGCAGTACTTC. Protein: CASSLGHQSDEQYF. Full variable domain (remainder filled in from reference TRBV11-3 and TRBJ2-7): EAGVVQSPRYKIIEKKQPVAFWCNPISGHNTLYWYLQNLGQGPELLIRYENEEAVDDSQLPKDRFSAERLKGVDSTLKIQPAELGDSAVYLCASSLGHQSDEQYFGPGTRLTVT.

V usage is TRBV4-1 and J usage is TRBJ1-4, with 11 bases lining up with TRBD1. The CDR3 has 17 amino acids. Germline V lookup: CDR1 MGHRA, CDR2 YSYEKL. Trimming removed 5 bases from V and 7 bases from J; junction bases left unmatched: 12. CDR3 in DNA: TGCGCCAGCAGCAAATTAGATTCCGGGACAGGGGGTGAAAAACTGTTTTTT. Encoded protein: CASSKLDSGTGGEKLFF.

The CDR3 nucleotides are TGTGCCAGCTCACCGAATCAGGGGTTCGGCCAGCCCCAGCATTTT. It encodes CASSPNQGFGQPQHF. The chain recombines TRBV18 with TRBJ1-5, with D possibly being TRBD1 (6 bases). The ends were cut back, 3 bases at V and 7 bases at J, with 16 bases in the middle. CDR1 is KGHSH and CDR2 is LQKENI in the germline V gene. The CDR3 covers 15 residues.

The CDR3 DNA reads TGTGCCAGCTCATTGGGAGTTCCCAACACCGGGGAGCTGTTTTTT. Amino acid sequence: CASSLGVPNTGELFF. The rearrangement links TRBV5-4 to TRBJ2-2; D perhaps matches TRBD2 (5 bases). The germline V gene encodes CDR1 SGHNT and CDR2 YYREEE (reference sequence). Trimming left V 7 bases short and J 2 bases short, with 15 bases between. This CDR3 is built from 15 residues.

V is TRBV9 and J is TRBJ1-6, with a tentative D call TRBD1 (6 bases). The CDR3 covers 15 residues. Germline V gene data show CDR1 as SGDLS and CDR2 as YYNGEE. Trimming removed 0 bases at V and 8 bases at J, with 12 bases between. This chain's CDR3 is CASSVDRDVDSPLHF. The CDR3 DNA follows: TGTGCCAGCAGCGTAGACAGGGACGTTGATTCACCCCTCCACTTT.

V is TRBV6-5 and J is TRBJ2-5, with 8 bases that match TRBD1. The DNA end favors TRBJ2-7, so the J call may be wrong. The length of the CDR3 is 15 residues. Looked up from germline, CDR1 is MNHEY and CDR2 is SVGAGI. This CDR3 is CASSYSTGGNYEQYF. The DNA of the CDR3 is TGTGCCAGCAGTTACTCAACAGGGGGAAACTACGAGCAGTACTTC.

V is TRBV29-1 and J is TRBJ1-5; D ambiguous. Germline CDR1 is SQVTM and CDR2 is ANQGSEA. This CDR3 is 14 amino acids long. The V and J ends lost 6 bases and 0 bases respectively, with 12 bases between them. The CDR3 reads CSVLTAGSNQPQHF. DNA of the CDR3: TGCAGCGTCCTAACAGCTGGTAGCAATCAGCCCCAGCATTTT.

The rearrangement links TRBV9 to TRBJ2-1, with TRBD2 matching over 13 bases. The germline CDR1 and CDR2 sequences are SGDLS and YYNGEE. This CDR3 is 16 amino acids long. Trimming removed 4 bases from V and 7 bases from J; junction bases left unmatched: 8. The CDR3 loop is CASSRQLAGGPNEQFF. The DNA of the CDR3 is TGTGCCAGCAGCAGACAACTAGCGGGGGGGCCAAATGAGCAGTTCTTC.

The chain uses TRBV5-1 and TRBJ2-2; D is possibly TRBD1 (6 bases). Trimming took off 1 base at V and 0 bases at J, with 10 bases between the two ends. The CDR3 runs 16 residues. CDR1 and CDR2 (germline): SGHRS, YFSETQ. CDR3 DNA sequence: TGCGCCAGCAGCTTGACAGGGAGCTCGAACACCGGGGAGCTGTTTTTT. Its protein product is CASSLTGSSNTGELFF.

This clone was detected a few times. This chain links TRBV5-4 with TRBJ2-7; tentative D call: TRBD2 (6 bases). There are 14 residues in the CDR3. The V gene's germline CDR1 is SGHNT and CDR2 YYREEE (reference sequence). Trimming stripped 0 bases from V and 6 bases from J, with 13 bases between. The CDR3 bases are TGTGCCAGCAGCTTGGGATTGTTGGGGGGCGAGCAGTACTTC. It codes for CASSLGLLGGEQYF.

This clone was seen just once. The chain is built from TRBV7-9 and TRBJ2-3; a possible D gene is TRBD2 (6 bases). The CDR3 runs 12 residues. Germline values: CDR1 SEHNR, CDR2 FQNEAQ (reference sequence). V was pared by 2 bases and J by 8 bases, with 8 bases between. For the CDR3, the DNA is TGTGCCAGCAGCTTACGGGACTTTACGCAGTATTTT. It yields the protein CASSLRDFTQYF.

The genes are TRBV19 and TRBJ2-1; D is unresolved. From germline, CDR1 is LNHDA and CDR2 SQIVND (reference sequence). The CDR3 is made up of 13 amino acids. V lost 5 bases, J lost 5 bases, and 10 bases lay in between. CDR3 nucleotide sequence: TGTGCCAGTAGTCTTGACACCAACAATGAGCAGTTCTTC. It codes for CASSLDTNNEQFF.

The V call is TRBV4-3, the J call TRBJ2-5; 9 bases are a match to TRBD1. Trimming took 3 bases from V and 5 from J; bases not matched to a gene: 10. This CDR3 comprises 16 residues. Germline assignment: CDR1 LGHNA and CDR2 YSLEER. The CDR3 bases are TGCGCCAGCAGCCAGTGGGACAGGGAAGACGGGGAGACCCAGTACTTC. Translating gives CASSQWDREDGETQYF.

The chain combines TRBV5-1 with TRBJ2-1; 10 bases are a match to TRBD2. Per the germline V gene, CDR1 is SGHRS and CDR2 is YFSETQ. CDR3 length: 15 amino acids. With 1 base clipped from V and 6 bases from J, the junction kept 4 bases outside the gene matches. The CDR3 sequence: CASSLTSGIGNEQFF. CDR3 bases: TGCGCCAGCAGCTTGACTAGCGGGATCGGCAATGAGCAGTTCTTC. The whole variable domain, filled in from reference TRBV5-1 and TRBJ2-1, reads KAGVTQTPRYLIKTRGQQVTLSCSPISGHRSVSWYQQTPGQGLQFLFEYFSETQRNKGNFPGRFSGRQFSNSRSEMNVSTLELGDSALYLCASSLTSGIGNEQFFGPGTRLTVL.

The gene calls are TRBV5-1 and TRBJ2-7, with 8 bases fitting TRBD1. Germline CDR1 reads SGHRS; CDR2 reads YFSETQ. The ends lost 3 bases at V and 4 bases at J; junction bases unmatched: 12. The CDR3 runs 16 residues. The CDR3 DNA is TGCGCCAGCAGCTGGAATCCGGGACAGGCCGGTTACGAGCAGTACTTC. It yields the protein CASSWNPGQAGYEQYF.

This clone was recorded only once. The chain links TRBV6-5 to TRBJ2-3; D gene unclear. V was cut by 0 bases and J by 2 bases, with 9 bases left in between. The CDR3 extends over 15 amino acids. In germline, CDR1 is MNHEY, CDR2 SVGAGI. The CDR3 protein is CASSYSWHDTDTQYF. The CDR3 DNA follows: TGTGCCAGCAGTTACTCTTGGCACGACACAGATACGCAGTATTTT.

Here the CDR3 reads CASAAGFSQPQHF. CDR3 in DNA: TGTGCCAGTGCCGCAGGGTTTTCTCAGCCCCAGCATTTT. The chain joins TRBV27 to TRBJ1-5, with D tentatively TRBD1 (5 bases). V was cut by 9 bases and J by 6 bases, with 15 bases left in between. Germline-derived CDR1 and CDR2 are MNHEY and SMNVEV (reference sequence). This CDR3 spans 13 amino acids.

J is TRBJ1-2 and V is TRBV19; TRBD1 aligns across 7 bases. This CDR3 is 15 amino acids long. V lost 6 bases to trimming and J lost 4 bases; unmatched junction nucleotides: 11. Germline V lookup: CDR1 LNHDA, CDR2 SQIVND (reference sequence). The CDR3 DNA reads as TGTGCCAGTAGCCTTACAGGGGCCGGTCTCTATGGCTACACCTTC. Translation: CASSLTGAGLYGYTF.

This rearrangement joins TRBV7-2 to TRBJ2-7; 10 nucleotides match TRBD1. CDR3 length: 15 residues. CDR1 is SGHTA and CDR2 is FQGNSA in the germline V gene. The J segment lost 11 bases and the V segment lost 5 bases, leaving 15 bases of the junction unmatched. CDR3 in amino acids: CASSQGQGVLADKYF. DNA for the CDR3: TGTGCCAGCAGCCAAGGACAGGGGGTTTTGGCTGACAAGTACTTC.

The sample holds a few counts of this clone. The rearrangement uses TRBV5-1 and TRBJ1-1; 7 nucleotides agree with TRBD1. The CDR3 is 15 residues long. Germline V gene sequence: CDR1 SGHRS, CDR2 YFSETQ. The V gene end was trimmed by 6 bases and the J gene end by 4 bases; junction bases not matched to a gene: 12. The CDR3 region has the DNA TGCGCCAGCAACGCACAGGGGCTCGAAGGCACTGAAGCTTTCTTT. Translated, it gives CASNAQGLEGTEAFF.

This chain joins TRBV5-6 and TRBJ2-7, with TRBD1 identical over 9 bases. CDR1 and CDR2 from the germline V gene are SGHDT and YYEEEE. The CDR3 is 16 residues long. Germline trimming cut 2 bases from V and 3 bases from J; bases unmatched to any gene: 9. DNA of the CDR3: TGTGCCAGCAGCTTCGCCCCAGGGACAGGGAGCTACGAGCAGTACTTC. It is translated as CASSFAPGTGSYEQYF.

The V call is TRBV6-1, the J call TRBJ1-4; D call uncertain. The CDR3 is made up of 11 amino acids. V lost 6 bases to trimming and J lost 6 bases, with 5 bases between them. Per the germline V gene, CDR1 is MNHNS and CDR2 is SASEGT. The chain's CDR3 is CASSVHEKLFF. CDR3 nucleotides: TGTGCCAGCAGCGTTCATGAAAAACTGTTTTTT.

This clone turned up a few times. The V call is TRBV13, the J call TRBJ2-4; 11 nucleotides agree with TRBD1. Germline-derived CDR1 and CDR2 are PRHDT and FYEKMQ (reference sequence). V was pared by 2 bases and J by 6 bases, with 6 bases of the junction left unmatched. The CDR3 length is 16 residues. CDR3 sequence: CASSLYKGTGGNIQYF. As DNA, the CDR3 is TGTGCCAGCAGCTTATATAAGGGGACAGGGGGAAACATTCAGTACTTC. Together with reference TRBV13 and TRBJ2-4, the CDR3 gives the full variable domain: AAGVIQSPRHLIKEKRETATLKCYPIPRHDTVYWYQQGPGQDPQFLISFYEKMQSDKGSIPDRFSAQQFSDYHSELNMSSLELGDSALYFCASSLYKGTGGNIQYFGAGTRLSVL.